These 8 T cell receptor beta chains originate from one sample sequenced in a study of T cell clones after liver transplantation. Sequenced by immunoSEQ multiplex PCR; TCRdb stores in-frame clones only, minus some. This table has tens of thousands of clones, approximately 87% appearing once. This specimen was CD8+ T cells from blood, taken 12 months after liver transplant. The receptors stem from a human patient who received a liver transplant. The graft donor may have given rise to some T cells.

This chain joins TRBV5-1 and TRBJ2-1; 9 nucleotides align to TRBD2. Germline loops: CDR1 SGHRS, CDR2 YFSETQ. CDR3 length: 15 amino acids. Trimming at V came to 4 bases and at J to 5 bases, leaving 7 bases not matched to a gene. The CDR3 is CASSTGLARHNEQFF. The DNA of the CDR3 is TGCGCCAGCAGCACGGGACTAGCCAGACACAATGAGCAGTTCTTC.

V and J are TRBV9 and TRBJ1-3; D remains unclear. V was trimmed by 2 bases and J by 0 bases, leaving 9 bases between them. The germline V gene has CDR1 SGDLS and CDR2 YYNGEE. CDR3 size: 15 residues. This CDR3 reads CASSVDSSSGNTIYF. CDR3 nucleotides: TGTGCCAGCAGCGTGGACTCTTCCTCTGGAAACACCATATATTTT.

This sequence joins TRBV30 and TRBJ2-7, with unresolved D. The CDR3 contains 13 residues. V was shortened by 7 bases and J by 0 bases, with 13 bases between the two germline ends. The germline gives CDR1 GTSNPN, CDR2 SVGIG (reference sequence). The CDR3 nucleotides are TGTGCCTCACGTGGTGCGGCCTCCTACGAGCAGTACTTC. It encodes CASRGAASYEQYF.

CDR3 protein: CASVDSFSYEQYF. Here the CDR3 DNA reads TGTGCCAGCGTGGACAGTTTCTCCTACGAGCAGTACTTC. The chain links TRBV7-9 to TRBJ2-7, with a tentative D call TRBD1 (6 bases). This CDR3 region has 13 residues. Trimming stripped 8 bases from V and 0 bases from J, with 11 bases between. Per the germline V gene, CDR1 is SEHNR and CDR2 is FQNEAQ (reference sequence).

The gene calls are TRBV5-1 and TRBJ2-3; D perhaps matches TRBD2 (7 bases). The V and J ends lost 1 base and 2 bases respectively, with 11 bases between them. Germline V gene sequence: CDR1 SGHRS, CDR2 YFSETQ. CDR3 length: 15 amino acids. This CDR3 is CASSLRGAPTDTQYF. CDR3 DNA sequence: TGCGCCAGCAGCTTGCGGGGGGCCCCCACAGATACGCAGTATTTT.

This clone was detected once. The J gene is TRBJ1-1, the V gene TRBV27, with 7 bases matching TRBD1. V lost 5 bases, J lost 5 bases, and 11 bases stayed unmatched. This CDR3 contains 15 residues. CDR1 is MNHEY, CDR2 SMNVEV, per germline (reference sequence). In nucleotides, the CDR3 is TGTGCCAGCAGTCCTGAGGGGGCCAGGGGGACTGAAGCTTTCTTT. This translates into CASSPEGARGTEAFF.

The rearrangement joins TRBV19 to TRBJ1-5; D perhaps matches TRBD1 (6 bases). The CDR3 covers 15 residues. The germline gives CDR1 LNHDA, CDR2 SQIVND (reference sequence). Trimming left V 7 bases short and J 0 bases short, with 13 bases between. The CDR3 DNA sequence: TGTGCCAGTACTTGGACAGTTTATAGCAATCAGCCCCAGCATTTT. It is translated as CASTWTVYSNQPQHF.

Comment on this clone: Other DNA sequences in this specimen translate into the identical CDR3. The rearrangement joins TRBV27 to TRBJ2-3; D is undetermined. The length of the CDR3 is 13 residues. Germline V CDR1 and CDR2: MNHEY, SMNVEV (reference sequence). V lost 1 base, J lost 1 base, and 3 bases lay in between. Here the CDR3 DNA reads TGTGCCAGCAGTTTATGGGGCACAGATACGCAGTATTTT. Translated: CASSLWGTDTQYF.